This T cell receptor beta chain came from a study of beta chain features in type 1 diabetes. General study results and limits: Type 1 diabetes patients had moderately but significantly shorter TCRB CDR3s in all four CD4+ subsets.

As to this clone: Its cognate antigen is unknown.

Of the isolated RNA, all was reverse transcribed, and so the sequenced material was expressed TCRB transcripts. Naive, central memory and regulatory T cell samples averaged about 3.6 million immunoSEQ reads each. Method: immunoSEQ multiplex PCR; TCRdb's copy keeps in-frame clones and lacks some. The sample contains 230,000 or so clones, 16% of which appear only once. Sorting gave populations that all exceeded 95% purity. The sequencing input was naive CD4+ T cells from blood. The sequence derives from a young man with type 1 diabetes.

The CDR3 DNA follows: TGTGCCAGCAGCTTAGTATACGGGCTTTACAATGAGCAGTTCTTC. Translation: CASSLVYGLYNEQFF. V and J are TRBV7-2 and TRBJ2-1; D unresolved. V lost 1 base to trimming and J lost 4 bases, with 11 bases between them. This CDR3 comprises 15 residues. CDR1 and CDR2 from the germline V gene are SGHTA and FQGNSA.